These 24 T cell receptor beta chains originate from one sample sequenced in a study of blood T cell repertoires in COVID-19. Libraries were prepared by immunoSEQ multiplex PCR; TCRdb keeps only in-frame clonotypes and omits some of them. The sample carries 200,000 to 250,000 clones, around three quarters recorded once. Sequences were obtained from peripheral blood. These receptors were collected from a woman aged 70-85 years with acute or convalescent COVID-19.

The chain recombines TRBV4-3 with TRBJ2-5; perhaps TRBD2 as D (6 bases). The length of the CDR3 is 13 residues. Germline V gene lookup returns CDR1 LGHNA and CDR2 YSLEER. V was trimmed by 0 bases and J by 5 bases, leaving 7 bases between them. In nucleotides, the CDR3 is TGCGCCAGCAGCCAAGAGGAGGGGGAGACCCAGTACTTC. Translating it yields CASSQEEGETQYF.

The V gene is TRBV7-8, the J gene TRBJ1-2; 8 nucleotides line up with TRBD1. With V trimmed by 4 bases and J by 6 bases, 7 bases remained unmatched. The V gene's germline CDR1 is SGHVS and CDR2 FQNEAQ. The CDR3 loop spans 14 amino acids. CDR3 protein: CASSSYQGADGYTF. The CDR3 nucleotides read TGTGCCAGCAGCTCTTATCAGGGGGCGGATGGCTACACCTTC.

V and J are TRBV6-2 or TRBV6-3 and TRBJ2-3; the match to TRBD2 covers 12 bases. This CDR3 has 16 residues. The trim removed 2 bases at V and 3 bases at J, leaving 3 bases unmatched. Germline V gene data show CDR1 as MNHEY and CDR2 as SVGEGT. The CDR3 is CASSYLLAGGTDTQYF. For the CDR3, the DNA is TGTGCCAGCAGTTACCTACTAGCGGGGGGAACAGATACGCAGTATTTT.

V and J are TRBV6-6 and TRBJ2-7; D may be TRBD2 (6 bases). The germline V gene has CDR1 MNHNY and CDR2 SVGAGI (reference sequence). V was cut by 2 bases and J by 0 bases, with 11 bases left in between. There are 15 residues in the CDR3. In DNA, the CDR3 is TGTGCCAGCAGTTACGGCGGGGCGAGCTCCTACGAGCAGTACTTC. It is translated as CASSYGGASSYEQYF.

This chain joins TRBV7-9 and TRBJ2-7; 9 positions match TRBD2. The V gene's germline CDR1 is SEHNR and CDR2 FQNEAQ (reference sequence). This CDR3 region has 14 residues. The ends lost 3 bases at V and 7 bases at J; junction bases unmatched: 7. The CDR3 is CASSFGGGAREQYF. In nucleotides, the CDR3 is TGTGCCAGCAGCTTCGGCGGGGGGGCGAGGGAGCAGTACTTC.

The rearrangement joins TRBV14 to TRBJ2-5; 7 bases match TRBD2. Germline V gene data show CDR1 as SGHDN and CDR2 as FVKESK. V gave up 1 base and J gave up 7 bases; unmatched junction bases: 3. The CDR3 loop spans 13 amino acids. CDR3 protein: CASSQGLAGTQYF. The DNA of the CDR3 is TGTGCCAGCAGCCAAGGACTAGCAGGGACCCAGTACTTC.

This clone came up once. The V and J genes are TRBV15 and TRBJ2-7, with a possible D match to TRBD1 (5 bases). The germline V and J ends were trimmed by 5 bases and 6 bases, with 20 bases remaining between them. The CDR3 extends over 15 amino acids. Per germline, CDR1 LNHNV and CDR2 YYDKDF (reference sequence). CDR3 region: CATSPQGRAEGEQYF. The CDR3 nucleotides read TGTGCCACCAGCCCTCAAGGCAGGGCCGAAGGCGAGCAGTACTTC.

This clone was observed a handful of times. The V and J genes are TRBV25-1 and TRBJ2-1; 9 nucleotides align to TRBD2. There are 16 residues in the CDR3. V shed 4 bases and J 2 bases; nucleotides not matched to a gene: 6. Germline-derived CDR1 and CDR2 are MGHDK and SYGVNS. CDR3 sequence (DNA): TGTGCCAGCAGTGCCGGCGGGGGGGGGCCCTACAATGAGCAGTTCTTC. Protein: CASSAGGGGPYNEQFF.

This chain uses TRBV5-1 with TRBJ2-3, with 12 bases identical to TRBD1. Germline V gene lookup returns CDR1 SGHRS and CDR2 YFSETQ. Unmatched junction bases numbered 6, after V lost 4 bases and J lost 6 bases. The CDR3 has 15 residues. The CDR3 region has the DNA TGCGCCAGCAGCCGGGGGACAGGGGGCGGGGATACGCAGTATTTT. Protein product: CASSRGTGGGDTQYF. Based on the CDR3 plus reference TRBV5-1 and TRBJ2-3, the full variable domain is KAGVTQTPRYLIKTRGQQVTLSCSPISGHRSVSWYQQTPGQGLQFLFEYFSETQRNKGNFPGRFSGRQFSNSRSEMNVSTLELGDSALYLCASSRGTGGGDTQYFGPGTRLTVL.

A few counts support this clone. The rearrangement links TRBV2 to TRBJ2-3, with D perhaps TRBD2 (6 bases). Trimming left V 1 base short and J 0 bases short, with 8 bases between. Germline-derived CDR1 and CDR2 are SNHLY and FYNNEI. The CDR3 covers 15 residues. The CDR3 DNA sequence: TGTGCCAGCAGTGAAGTGGGGACTAGCACAGATACGCAGTATTTT. Encoded protein: CASSEVGTSTDTQYF.

The chain joins TRBV29-1 to TRBJ1-1; the D is unclear. Germline CDR1 SQVTM, CDR2 ANQGSEA. The ends were cut back, 5 bases at V and 1 base at J, with 8 bases in the middle. The CDR3 runs 12 residues. In nucleotides, the CDR3 is TGCAGCGTTTGGCAGGCGAACACTGAAGCTTTCTTT. Translation: CSVWQANTEAFF.

The CDR3 spells CASSLGQGETQYF. CDR3 nucleotides: TGTGCCAGCAGCTTAGGACAGGGGGAGACCCAGTACTTC. The chain couples TRBV5-4 to TRBJ2-5, with 9 bases fitting TRBD1. Trimming removed 2 bases from V and 5 bases from J; junction bases left unmatched: 1. Germline V gives CDR1 SGHNT, CDR2 YYREEE (reference sequence). The CDR3 is 13 amino acids.

The J gene is TRBJ2-7, the V gene TRBV7-2, with a possible D match to TRBD1 (5 bases). CDR3 size: 13 residues. The ends were cut back, 2 bases at V and 3 bases at J, with 8 bases in the middle. The germline gives CDR1 SGHTA, CDR2 FQGNSA. Here the CDR3 reads CASSLRRGYEQYV. The CDR3, as DNA: TGTGCCAGCAGCTTACGAAGGGGCTACGAGCAGTACGTC.

CDR3 DNA: TGTGCCAGTAGTAAAGGGGAGGGGACACCCCTCCACTTT. It specifies CASSKGEGTPLHF. The rearrangement links TRBV19 to TRBJ1-6; D possibly corresponds to TRBD1 (5 bases). Germline CDR1 is LNHDA and CDR2 is SQIVND (reference sequence). The length of the CDR3 is 13 residues. V was pared by 4 bases and J by 11 bases, with 12 bases between.

The V gene is TRBV6-2 or TRBV6-3, the J gene TRBJ2-5; D is undetermined. V was cut by 4 bases and J by 2 bases, with 11 bases left in between. The CDR3 contains 14 residues. Germline CDR1 and CDR2: MNHEY and SVGEGT. This CDR3 reads CASSFSQFQETQYF. CDR3 in DNA: TGTGCCAGCAGTTTCTCACAGTTTCAAGAGACCCAGTACTTC.

The gene calls are TRBV19 and TRBJ2-1; maybe TRBD2 (6 bases). Deletions cut 9 bases from V and 12 bases from J, with 33 bases between. CDR1 is LNHDA, CDR2 SQIVND, per germline (reference sequence). The CDR3 sequence is 17 residues long. The CDR3 nucleotides read TGTGCCAGCGCCCCTCAATCAGCGCGGGGAGAGGAAATGCGGCAGTTCTTC. Translated, it gives CASAPQSARGEEMRQFF. The full variable domain, with the rest looked up from reference TRBV19 and TRBJ2-1, is DGGITQSPKYLFRKEGQNVTLSCEQNLNHDAMYWYRQDPGQGLRLIYYSQIVNDFQKGDIAEGYSVSREKKESFPLTVTSAQKNPTAFYLCASAPQSARGEEMRQFFGPGTRLTVL.

The chain links TRBV7-2 to TRBJ2-3; 7 bases are shared with TRBD1. The V segment lost 5 bases and the J segment 3 bases; nucleotides outside the gene matches: 8. The germline V gene encodes CDR1 SGHTA and CDR2 FQGNSA. This CDR3 has 15 residues. The DNA for the CDR3 is TGTGCCAGCAGCATTACAGGGGCTTCAACAGATACGCAGTATTTT. Its protein product is CASSITGASTDTQYF.

The chain links TRBV10-3 to TRBJ2-7; maybe TRBD1 (5 bases). This CDR3 comprises 13 residues. V lost 10 bases to trimming and J lost 5 bases, with 18 bases between them. CDR1 and CDR2 (germline): ENHRY, SYGVKD. CDR3 in DNA: TGTGCCACCCACCAAGGGGAAAGGAACGAGCAGTACTTC. It translates to CATHQGERNEQYF.

The V gene is TRBV9, the J gene TRBJ2-2; TRBD2 might be the D (6 bases). Germline CDR1 reads SGDLS; CDR2 reads YYNGEE. V shed 8 bases and J shed 0 bases, with 11 bases lying between them. This CDR3 is built from 14 residues. The CDR3 DNA reads TGTGCCAGTACGACGGGGGCGAACACCGGGGAGCTGTTTTTT. It encodes CASTTGANTGELFF. The full variable domain, in which reference TRBV9 and TRBJ2-2 provide the parts outside the CDR3, is DSGVTQTPKHLITATGQRVTLRCSPRSGDLSVYWYQQSLDQGLQFLIQYYNGEERAKGNILERFSAQQFPDLHSELNLSSLELGDSALYFCASTTGANTGELFFGEGSRLTVL.

This rearrangement joins TRBV3-1 (or the pseudogene TRBV3-2) to TRBJ2-5; TRBD1 is a possible D gene (5 bases). This CDR3 spans 12 amino acids. Germline CDR1 is LGHDT and CDR2 is YNNKEL (reference sequence). Trimming pared 4 bases from V and 5 bases from J, leaving 8 bases between. Written as DNA, the CDR3 is TGTGCCAGCAGCCCAAGGGGCGAGACCCAGTACTTC. It is translated as CASSPRGETQYF.

The chain combines TRBV9 with TRBJ2-3; 16 bases are shared with TRBD2. Germline trimming cut 2 bases from V and 2 bases from J; bases unmatched to any gene: 2. The CDR3 covers 17 residues. Germline loops: CDR1 SGDLS, CDR2 YYNGEE. This CDR3 reads CASSVGTSGGATDTQYF. CDR3 in DNA: TGTGCCAGCAGCGTTGGGACTAGCGGGGGGGCCACAGATACGCAGTATTTT.

The chain couples TRBV19 to TRBJ2-7; the D gene is possibly TRBD1 (7 bases). V was cut by 4 bases and J by 3 bases, with 22 bases left in between. CDR3 size: 17 residues. Germline CDR1 is LNHDA and CDR2 is SQIVND (reference sequence). The CDR3 region has the DNA TGTGCCAGTAGTACCGGGACCCACCAGGGGGGAGGCTACGAGCAGTACTTC. Residues: CASSTGTHQGGGYEQYF.

This clone was seen a handful of times. This rearrangement joins TRBV29-1 to TRBJ2-7; D might be TRBD2 (6 bases). The CDR3 consists of 15 residues. Trimming left V 7 bases short and J 6 bases short, with 25 bases between. Germline-derived CDR1 and CDR2 are SQVTM and ANQGSEA. The CDR3 protein is CSASFAGLRGSEQYF. The CDR3 DNA is TGCAGCGCCTCATTTGCGGGGTTGAGAGGGAGCGAGCAGTACTTC.

This chain's CDR3 is CASSYPSGQGYGYTF. The CDR3 DNA reads as TGTGCCAGCAGCTACCCCTCGGGACAGGGCTATGGCTACACCTTC. This chain connects TRBV3-1 (or the pseudogene TRBV3-2) to TRBJ1-2; the match to TRBD1 covers 9 bases. The V segment lost 5 bases and the J segment 4 bases; nucleotides outside the gene matches: 8. This CDR3 comprises 15 residues. CDR1 is LGHDT, CDR2 YNNKEL, per germline (reference sequence).